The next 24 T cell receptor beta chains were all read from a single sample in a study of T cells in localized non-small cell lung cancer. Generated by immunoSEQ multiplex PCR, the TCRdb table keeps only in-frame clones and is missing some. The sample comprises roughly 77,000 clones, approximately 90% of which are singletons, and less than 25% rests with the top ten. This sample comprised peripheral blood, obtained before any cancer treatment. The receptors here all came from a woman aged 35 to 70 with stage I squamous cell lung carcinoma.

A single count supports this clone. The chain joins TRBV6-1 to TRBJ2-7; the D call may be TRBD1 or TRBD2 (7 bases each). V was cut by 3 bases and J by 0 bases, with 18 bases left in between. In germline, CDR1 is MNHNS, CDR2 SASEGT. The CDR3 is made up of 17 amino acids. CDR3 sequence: CASSDRQGGDSSYEQYF. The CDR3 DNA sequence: TGTGCCAGCAGTGATCGTCAGGGGGGGGATAGCTCCTACGAGCAGTACTTC.

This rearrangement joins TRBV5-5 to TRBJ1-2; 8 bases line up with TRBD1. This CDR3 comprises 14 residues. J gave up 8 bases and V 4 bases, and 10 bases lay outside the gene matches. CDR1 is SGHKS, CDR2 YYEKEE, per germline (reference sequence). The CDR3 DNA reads TGTGCCAGCAGCCCGTTGGGACAGGACGACGGCTACACCTTC. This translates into CASSPLGQDDGYTF.

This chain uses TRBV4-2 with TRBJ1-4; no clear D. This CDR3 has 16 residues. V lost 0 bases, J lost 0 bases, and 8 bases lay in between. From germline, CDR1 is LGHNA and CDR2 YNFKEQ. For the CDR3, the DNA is TGTGCCAGCAGCCAAGATCCCCTTGCAACTAATGAAAAACTGTTTTTT. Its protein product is CASSQDPLATNEKLFF.

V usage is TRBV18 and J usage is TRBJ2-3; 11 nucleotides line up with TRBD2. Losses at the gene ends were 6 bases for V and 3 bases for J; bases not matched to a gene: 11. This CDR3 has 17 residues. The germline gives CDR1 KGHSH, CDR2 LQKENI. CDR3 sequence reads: CASSLQLTSGVTDTQYF. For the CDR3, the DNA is TGTGCCAGCTCCCTTCAGCTGACTAGCGGGGTGACAGATACGCAGTATTTT. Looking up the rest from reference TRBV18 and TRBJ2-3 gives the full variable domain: NAGVMQNPRHLVRRRGQEARLRCSPMKGHSHVYWYRQLPEEGLKFMVYLQKENIIDESGMPKERFSAEFPKEGPSILRIQQVVRGDSAAYFCASSLQLTSGVTDTQYFGPGTRLTVL.

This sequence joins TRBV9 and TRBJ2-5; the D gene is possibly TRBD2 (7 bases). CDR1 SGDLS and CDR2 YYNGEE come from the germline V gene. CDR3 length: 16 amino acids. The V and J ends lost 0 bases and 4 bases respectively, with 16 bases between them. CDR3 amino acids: CASSVGAGATLETQYF. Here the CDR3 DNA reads TGTGCCAGCAGCGTAGGTGCGGGGGCTACGTTAGAGACCCAGTACTTC.

This CDR3 is CASSREGGGGAGAYEQYF. The DNA of the CDR3 is TGCGCCAGCAGTCGGGAAGGGGGAGGGGGCGCAGGAGCCTACGAGCAGTACTTC. The V call is TRBV10-2, the J call TRBJ2-5; possibly TRBD1 or TRBD2 for D (7 bases each). The J call could be wrong; TRBJ2-7 is a better fit for the DNA end. Per germline, CDR1 WSHSY and CDR2 SAAADI. The CDR3 is 18 amino acids.

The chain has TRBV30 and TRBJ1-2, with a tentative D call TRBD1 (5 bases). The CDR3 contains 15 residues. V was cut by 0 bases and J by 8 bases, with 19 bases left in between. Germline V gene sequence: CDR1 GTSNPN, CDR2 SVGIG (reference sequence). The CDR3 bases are TGTGCCTGGAGTGTACAAGCAGGGATCCCAGGAGGCTACACCTTC. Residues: CAWSVQAGIPGGYTF.

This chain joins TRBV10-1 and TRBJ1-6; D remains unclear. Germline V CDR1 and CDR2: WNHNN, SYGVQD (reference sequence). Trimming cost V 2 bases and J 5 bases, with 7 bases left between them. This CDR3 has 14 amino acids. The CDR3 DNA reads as TGCGCCAGCAGTGAGACAGTGAATAATTCACCCCTCCACTTT. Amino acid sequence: CASSETVNNSPLHF.

The CDR3 DNA is TGTGCCAGCGGTCGGGGCAGGAACACTGAAGCTTTCTTT. It yields the protein CASGRGRNTEAFF. The V and J genes are TRBV2 and TRBJ1-1; a possible D gene is TRBD1 (5 bases). The CDR3 is made up of 13 amino acids. Germline CDR1 SNHLY, CDR2 FYNNEI. Between the trimmed V and J ends, which lost 8 bases and 1 base, there was a span of 11 bases. Supplemented by reference TRBV2 and TRBJ1-1, the full variable domain reads EPEVTQTPSHQVTQMGQEVILRCVPISNHLYFYWYRQILGQKVEFLVSFYNNEISEKSEIFDDQFSVERPDGSNFTLKIRSTKLEDSAMYFCASGRGRNTEAFFGQGTRLTVV.

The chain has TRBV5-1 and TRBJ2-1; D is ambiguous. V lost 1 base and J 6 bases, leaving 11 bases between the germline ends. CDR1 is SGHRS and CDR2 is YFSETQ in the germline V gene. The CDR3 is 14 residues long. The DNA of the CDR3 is TGCGCCAGCAGCTTGAGTTCTCCTCCCAATGAGCAGTTCTTC. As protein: CASSLSSPPNEQFF.

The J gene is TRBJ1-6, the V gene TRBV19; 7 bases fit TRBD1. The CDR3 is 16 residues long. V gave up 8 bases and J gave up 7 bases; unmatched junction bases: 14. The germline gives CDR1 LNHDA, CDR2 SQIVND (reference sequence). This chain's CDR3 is CASGDRALSGNSPLHF. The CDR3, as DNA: TGTGCCAGTGGTGACAGGGCTCTATCTGGCAATTCACCCCTCCACTTT.

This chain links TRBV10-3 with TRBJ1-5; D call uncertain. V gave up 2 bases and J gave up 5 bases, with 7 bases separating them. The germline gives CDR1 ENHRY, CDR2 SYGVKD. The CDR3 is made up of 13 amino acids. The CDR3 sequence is CAISERWDQPQHF. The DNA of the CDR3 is TGTGCCATCAGTGAGCGTTGGGATCAGCCCCAGCATTTT.

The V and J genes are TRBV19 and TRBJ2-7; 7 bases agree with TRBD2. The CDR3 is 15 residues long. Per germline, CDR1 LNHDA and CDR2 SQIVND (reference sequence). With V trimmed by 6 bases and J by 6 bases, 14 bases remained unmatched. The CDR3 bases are TGTGCCAGTAGCCCGTTGGGAGGGTTCGAACCCGAGCAGTACTTC. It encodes CASSPLGGFEPEQYF.

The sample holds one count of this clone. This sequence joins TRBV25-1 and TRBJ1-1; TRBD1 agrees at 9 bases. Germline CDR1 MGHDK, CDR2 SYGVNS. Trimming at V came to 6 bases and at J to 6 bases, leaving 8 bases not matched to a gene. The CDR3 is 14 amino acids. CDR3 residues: CASRGQGPRAEAFF. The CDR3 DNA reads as TGTGCCAGCAGAGGACAGGGGCCGAGGGCTGAAGCTTTCTTT.

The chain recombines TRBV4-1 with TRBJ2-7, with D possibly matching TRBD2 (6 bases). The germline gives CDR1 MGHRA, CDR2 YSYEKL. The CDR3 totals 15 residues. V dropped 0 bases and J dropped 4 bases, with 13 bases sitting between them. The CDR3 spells CASSQDRTSSYEQYF. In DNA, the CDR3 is TGCGCCAGCAGCCAAGATAGAACTAGCTCATACGAGCAGTACTTC.

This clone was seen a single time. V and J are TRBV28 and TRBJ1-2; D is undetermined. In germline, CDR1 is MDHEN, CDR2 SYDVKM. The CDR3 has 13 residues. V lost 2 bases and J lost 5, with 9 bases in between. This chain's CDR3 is CASSLHSPYGYTF. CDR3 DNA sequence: TGTGCCAGCAGTTTACACAGTCCTTATGGCTACACCTTC.

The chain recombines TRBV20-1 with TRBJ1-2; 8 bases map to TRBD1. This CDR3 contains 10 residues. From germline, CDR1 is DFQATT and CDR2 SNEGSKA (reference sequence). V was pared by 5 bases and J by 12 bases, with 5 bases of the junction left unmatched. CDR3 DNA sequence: TGCAGTGCTTGGAACAGGGGGGACACCTTC. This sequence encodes CSAWNRGDTF.

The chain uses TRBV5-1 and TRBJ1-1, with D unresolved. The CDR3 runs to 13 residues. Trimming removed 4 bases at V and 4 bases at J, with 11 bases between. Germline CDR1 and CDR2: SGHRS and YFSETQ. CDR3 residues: CASSPGVATEAFF. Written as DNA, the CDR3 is TGCGCCAGCAGCCCAGGAGTGGCCACTGAAGCTTTCTTT.

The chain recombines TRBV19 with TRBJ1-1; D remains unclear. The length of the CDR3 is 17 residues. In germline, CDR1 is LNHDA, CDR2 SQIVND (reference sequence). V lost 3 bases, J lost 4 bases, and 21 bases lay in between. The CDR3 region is CASSIGRRGGISTEAFF. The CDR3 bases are TGTGCCAGTAGTATCGGACGGAGAGGAGGAATTAGCACTGAAGCTTTCTTT.

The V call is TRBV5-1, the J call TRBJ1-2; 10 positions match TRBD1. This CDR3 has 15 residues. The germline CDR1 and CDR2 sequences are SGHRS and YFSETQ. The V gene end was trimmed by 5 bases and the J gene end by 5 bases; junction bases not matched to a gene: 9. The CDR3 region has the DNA TGCGCCAGCAGTTGGACCGGGACAGGGGAATATGGCTACACCTTC. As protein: CASSWTGTGEYGYTF.

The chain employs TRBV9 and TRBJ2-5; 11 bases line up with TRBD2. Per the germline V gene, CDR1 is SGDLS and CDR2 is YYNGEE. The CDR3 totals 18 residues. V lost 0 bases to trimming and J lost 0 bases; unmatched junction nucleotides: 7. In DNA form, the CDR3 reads TGTGCCAGCAGCGTAGCGGCTAGCGGGGGGTCGTACCAAGAGACCCAGTACTTC. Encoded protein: CASSVAASGGSYQETQYF.

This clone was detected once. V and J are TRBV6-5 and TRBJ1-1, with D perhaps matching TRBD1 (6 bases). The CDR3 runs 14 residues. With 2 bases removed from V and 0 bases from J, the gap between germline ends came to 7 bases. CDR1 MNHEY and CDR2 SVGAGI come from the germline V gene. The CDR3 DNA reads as TGTGCCAGCAGTTACGGGACATTGAACACTGAAGCTTTCTTT. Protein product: CASSYGTLNTEAFF.

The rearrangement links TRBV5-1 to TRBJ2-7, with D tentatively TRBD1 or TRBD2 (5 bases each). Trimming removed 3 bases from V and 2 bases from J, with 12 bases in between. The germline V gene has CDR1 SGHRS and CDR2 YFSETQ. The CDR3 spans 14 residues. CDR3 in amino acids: CASSWGPGTYEQYF. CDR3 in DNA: TGCGCCAGCAGCTGGGGACCAGGAACCTACGAGCAGTACTTC.

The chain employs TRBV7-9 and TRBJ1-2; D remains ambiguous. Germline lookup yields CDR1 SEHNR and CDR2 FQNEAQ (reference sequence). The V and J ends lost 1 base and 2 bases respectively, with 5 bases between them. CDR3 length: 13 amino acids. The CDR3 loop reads CASSLGQNYGYTF. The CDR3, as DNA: TGTGCCAGCAGCTTAGGTCAGAACTATGGCTACACCTTC.